The clone carrying this T cell receptor (beta chain) was counted at least ten times. This sample is drawn from a study of CD8+CD57+ T cells in acquired aplastic anemia. The sequenced patients had an expansion of CD8+CD57+ cells seen by flow cytometry. Patient blood was sampled before any therapy had been received. It was genomic DNA that served as the template for profiling TCR beta VDJ and CDR3. TCRdb analysed the reads with MiXCR anew, one entry per CDR3 protein. The sample holds under 250,000 distinct CDR3 sequences, 55% to 65% seen once. This clonotype was sampled from a human donor with aplastic anemia. The material sequenced was sorted CD4+, CD8+, or CD8+CD57+ T cells (not recorded which) from PBMCs.

The CDR3 DNA follows: TGTGCCACCAGTGAAGGGGGAGAGACTGAGCAGTTCTTC. Residues: CATSEGGETEQFF. This rearrangement joins TRBV24-1 to TRBJ2-1, with D maybe TRBD1 (6 bases). The CDR3 loop spans 13 amino acids. Trimming left V 4 bases short and J 9 bases short, with 12 bases between. Germline values: CDR1 KGHDR, CDR2 SFDVKD.